This entry describes one T cell receptor (beta chain). Its target is not known. The source of the sample is a study of early stage breast cancer tumors. Looking at the study overall: Most invasive tumors, about 70% of the 16, were ER+/PR+/HER2-. Findings and caveats of the study: Enriched TCRB sequences shared across patients were mostly commonly generated sequences. Tumors had approximately 2.5-fold higher T cell density than normal breast.

Clones were sequenced by immunoSEQ multiplex PCR, and TCRdb holds only the in-frame ones, with some missing. The sample includes around 71,000 clones, more than 65% seen only once; the top ten take 3% to 3.5%. V shed 4 bases and J shed 6 bases, with 7 bases lying between them. The CDR3 consists of 11 residues. Germline V gene sequence: CDR1 ENHRY, CDR2 SYGVKD. The TCR was taken from a person between 55 and 69 years old with breast cancer. The V and J genes are TRBV10-3 and TRBJ2-7; D is ambiguous. Sequencing was performed on blood. CDR3 sequence: CAISVDREQYF. Written as DNA, the CDR3 is TGTGCCATCAGTGTGGACCGCGAGCAGTACTTC.